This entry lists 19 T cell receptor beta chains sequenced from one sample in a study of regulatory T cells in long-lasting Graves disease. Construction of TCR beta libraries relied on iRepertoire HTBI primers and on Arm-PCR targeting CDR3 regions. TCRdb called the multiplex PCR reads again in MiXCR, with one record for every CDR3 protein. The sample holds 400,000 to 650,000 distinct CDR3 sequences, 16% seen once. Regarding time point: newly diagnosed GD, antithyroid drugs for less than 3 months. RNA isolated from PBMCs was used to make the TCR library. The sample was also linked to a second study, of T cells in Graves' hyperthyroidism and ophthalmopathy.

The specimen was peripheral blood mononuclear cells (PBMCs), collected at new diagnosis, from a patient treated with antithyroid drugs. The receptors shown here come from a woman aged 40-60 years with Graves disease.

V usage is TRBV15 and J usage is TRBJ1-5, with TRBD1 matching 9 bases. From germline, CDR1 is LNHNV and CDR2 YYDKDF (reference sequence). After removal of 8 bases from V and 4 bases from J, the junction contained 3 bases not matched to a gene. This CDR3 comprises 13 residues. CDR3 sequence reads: CATRTGVNQPQHF. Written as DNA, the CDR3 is TGTGCCACCCGGACAGGGGTGAATCAGCCCCAGCATTTT.

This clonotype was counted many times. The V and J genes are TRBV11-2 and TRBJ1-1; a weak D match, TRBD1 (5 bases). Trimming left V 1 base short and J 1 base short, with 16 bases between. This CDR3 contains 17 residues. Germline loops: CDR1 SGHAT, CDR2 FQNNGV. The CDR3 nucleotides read TGTGCCAGCAGCTTAGCGGGGCCGGGACGGAGGAACACTGAAGCTTTCTTT. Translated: CASSLAGPGRRNTEAFF.

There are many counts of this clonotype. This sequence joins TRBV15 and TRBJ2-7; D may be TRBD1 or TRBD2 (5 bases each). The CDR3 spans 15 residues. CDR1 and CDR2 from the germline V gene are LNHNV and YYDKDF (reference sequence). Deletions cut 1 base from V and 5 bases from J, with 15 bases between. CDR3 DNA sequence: TGTGCCACCAGCAGAGCCCGGGGTGGGGCCAACGAGCAGTACTTC. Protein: CATSRARGGANEQYF.

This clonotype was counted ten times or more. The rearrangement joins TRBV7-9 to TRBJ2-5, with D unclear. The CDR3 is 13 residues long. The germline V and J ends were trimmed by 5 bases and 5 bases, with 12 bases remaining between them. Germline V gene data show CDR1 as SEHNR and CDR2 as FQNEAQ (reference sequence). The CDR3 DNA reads TGTGCCAGCAGCCCCCCAGTCTTGGAGACCCAGTACTTC. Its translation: CASSPPVLETQYF.

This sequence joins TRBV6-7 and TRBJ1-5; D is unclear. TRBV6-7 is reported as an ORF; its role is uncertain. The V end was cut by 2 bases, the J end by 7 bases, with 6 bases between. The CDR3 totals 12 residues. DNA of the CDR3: TGTGCCAGCAGTTACCACGGCCAGCCCCAGCATTTT. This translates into CASSYHGQPQHF.

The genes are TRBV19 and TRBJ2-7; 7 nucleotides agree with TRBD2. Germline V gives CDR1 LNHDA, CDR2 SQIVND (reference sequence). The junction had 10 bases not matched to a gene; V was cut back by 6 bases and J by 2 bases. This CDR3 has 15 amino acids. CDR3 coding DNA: TGTGCCAGTAGCCGTTCCGGGGGGAGGGCCTACGAGCAGTACTTC. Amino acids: CASSRSGGRAYEQYF.

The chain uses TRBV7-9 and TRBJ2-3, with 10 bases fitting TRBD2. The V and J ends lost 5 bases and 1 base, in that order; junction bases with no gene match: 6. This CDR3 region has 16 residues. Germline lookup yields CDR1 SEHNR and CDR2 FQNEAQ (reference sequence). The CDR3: CASSTRGTSGTDTQYF. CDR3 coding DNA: TGTGCCAGCAGCACGAGGGGGACTAGCGGCACAGATACGCAGTATTTT.

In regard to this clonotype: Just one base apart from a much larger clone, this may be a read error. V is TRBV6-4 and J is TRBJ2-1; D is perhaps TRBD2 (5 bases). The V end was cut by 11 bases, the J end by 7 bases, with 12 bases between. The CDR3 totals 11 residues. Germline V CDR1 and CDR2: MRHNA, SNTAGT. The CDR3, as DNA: TGTGCCGGCACTTGGACTAATGAGCAGTTCTTC. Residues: CAGTWTNEQFF.

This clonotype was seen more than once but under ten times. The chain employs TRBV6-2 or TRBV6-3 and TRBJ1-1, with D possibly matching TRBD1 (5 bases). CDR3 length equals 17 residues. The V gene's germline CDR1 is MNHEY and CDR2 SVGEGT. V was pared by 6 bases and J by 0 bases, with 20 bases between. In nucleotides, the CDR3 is TGTGCCAGCAGCCCAAACGGAGGGACGGCTATGAACACTGAAGCTTTCTTT. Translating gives CASSPNGGTAMNTEAFF.

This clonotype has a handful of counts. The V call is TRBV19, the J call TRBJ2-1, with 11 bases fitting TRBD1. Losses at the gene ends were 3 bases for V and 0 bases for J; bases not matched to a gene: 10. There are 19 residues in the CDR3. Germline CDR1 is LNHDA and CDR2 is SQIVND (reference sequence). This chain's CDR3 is CASSILGQGALGSYNEQFF. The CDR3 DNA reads TGTGCCAGTAGTATTCTTGGACAGGGGGCTTTGGGCTCCTACAATGAGCAGTTCTTC.

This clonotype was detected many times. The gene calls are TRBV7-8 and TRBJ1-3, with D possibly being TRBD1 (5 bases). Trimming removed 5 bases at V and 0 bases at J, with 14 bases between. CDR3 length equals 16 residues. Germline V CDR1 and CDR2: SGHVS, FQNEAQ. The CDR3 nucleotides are TGTGCCAGCAGCGGGGGGACGGTATACTCTGGAAACACCATATATTTT. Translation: CASSGGTVYSGNTIYF. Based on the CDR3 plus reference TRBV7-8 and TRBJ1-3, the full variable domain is GAGVSQSPRYKVAKRGQDVALRCDPISGHVSLFWYQQALGQGPEFLTYFQNEAQLDKSGLPSDRFFAERPEGSVSTLKIQRTQQEDSAVYLCASSGGTVYSGNTIYFGEGSWLTVV.

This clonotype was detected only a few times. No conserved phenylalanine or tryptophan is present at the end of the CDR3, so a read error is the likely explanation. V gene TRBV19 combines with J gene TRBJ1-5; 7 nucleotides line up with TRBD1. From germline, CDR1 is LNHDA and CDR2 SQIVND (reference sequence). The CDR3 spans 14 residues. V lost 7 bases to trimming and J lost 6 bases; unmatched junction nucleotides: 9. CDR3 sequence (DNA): TGTGCCAGTAAGGGACAGATGATAGGTCAGCCCCAGCATTCT. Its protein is CASKGQMIGQPQHS.

Here the CDR3 reads CSATTTRGGPVGEAFF. The CDR3 nucleotides read TGCAGTGCCACGACCACGAGAGGAGGTCCGGTTGGTGAAGCTTTCTTT. This chain connects TRBV20-1 to TRBJ1-1; D gene uncertain. Trimming removed 6 bases from V and 7 bases from J, with 27 bases in between. This CDR3 comprises 16 residues. Germline V gene lookup returns CDR1 DFQATT and CDR2 SNEGSKA (reference sequence).

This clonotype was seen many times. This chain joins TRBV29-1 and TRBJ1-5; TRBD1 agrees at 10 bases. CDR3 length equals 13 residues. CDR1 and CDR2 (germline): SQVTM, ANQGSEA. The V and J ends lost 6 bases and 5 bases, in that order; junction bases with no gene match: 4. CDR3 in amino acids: CSVRQGADQPQHF. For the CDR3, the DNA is TGCAGCGTACGACAGGGGGCAGATCAGCCCCAGCATTTT. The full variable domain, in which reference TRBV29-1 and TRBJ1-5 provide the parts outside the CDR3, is SAVISQKPSRDICQRGTSLTIQCQVDSQVTMMFWYRQQPGQSLTLIATANQGSEATYESGFVIDKFPISRPNLTFSTLTVSNMSPEDSSIYLCSVRQGADQPQHFGDGTRLSIL.

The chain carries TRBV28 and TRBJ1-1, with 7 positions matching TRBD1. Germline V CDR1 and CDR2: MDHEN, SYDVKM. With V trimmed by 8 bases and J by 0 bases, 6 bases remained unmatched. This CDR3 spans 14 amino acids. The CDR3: CASGRDSLNTEAFF. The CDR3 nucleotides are TGTGCCAGCGGGCGGGACAGTTTGAACACTGAAGCTTTCTTT.

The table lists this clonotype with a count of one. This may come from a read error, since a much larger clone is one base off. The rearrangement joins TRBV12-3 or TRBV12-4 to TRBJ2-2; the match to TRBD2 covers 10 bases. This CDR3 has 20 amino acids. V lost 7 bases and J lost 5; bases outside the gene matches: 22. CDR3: CASTRLSGGQVFEGTGELFF. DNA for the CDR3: TGTGCCAGCACCCGCCTTAGCGGGGGGCAGGTATTTGAGGGGACCGGGGAGCTGTTTTTT.

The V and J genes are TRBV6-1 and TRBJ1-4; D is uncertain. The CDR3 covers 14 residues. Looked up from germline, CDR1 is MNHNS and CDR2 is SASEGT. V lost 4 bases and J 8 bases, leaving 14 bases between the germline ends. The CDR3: CASSAGRSREKLFF. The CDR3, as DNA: TGTGCCAGCAGTGCGGGGAGGTCAAGAGAAAAACTGTTTTTT.

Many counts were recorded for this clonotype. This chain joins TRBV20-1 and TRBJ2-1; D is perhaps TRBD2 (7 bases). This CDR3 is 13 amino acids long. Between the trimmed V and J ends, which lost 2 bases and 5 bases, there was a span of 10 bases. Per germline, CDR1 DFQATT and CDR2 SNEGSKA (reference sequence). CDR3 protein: CSARQGTNNEQFF. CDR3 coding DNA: TGCAGTGCTAGACAGGGGACTAACAATGAGCAGTTCTTC.

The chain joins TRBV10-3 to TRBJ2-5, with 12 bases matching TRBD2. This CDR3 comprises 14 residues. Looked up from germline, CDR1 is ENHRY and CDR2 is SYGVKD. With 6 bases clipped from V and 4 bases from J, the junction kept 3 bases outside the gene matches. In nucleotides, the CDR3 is TGTGCCATCAGGGAGACTAGCGGGGGAGAGACCCAGTACTTC. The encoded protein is CAIRETSGGETQYF.